This T cell receptor (beta chain) was captured in a study of blood T cell repertoires in COVID-19. Study as a whole: Whether acute or convalescent, the COVID-19 samples came from the United States, Italy and Spain. In each case, the material was cDNA or gDNA derived from T cells, B-cell-depleted T cells, or PBMCs.

Sequencing used immunoSEQ multiplex PCR; TCRdb keeps in-frame clones, though not all of them. The repertoire holds about 220,000 clones, with 88% as singletons. The CDR3 loop spans 17 amino acids. The V gene lost 1 base and the J gene lost 0 bases, with 14 bases spanning the gap. The germline CDR1 and CDR2 sequences are SGDLS and YYNGEE. This sequence originates from a woman aged 50 to 65 with acute COVID-19. V gene TRBV9 combines with J gene TRBJ1-3, with D possibly TRBD1 on 5 matching bases. The sequencing sample was made of PBMCs or T cells enriched from blood (not recorded which). The CDR3 nucleotides are TGTGCCAGCAGCGTAACCGCAGGGCAATACTCTGGAAACACCATATATTTT. It specifies CASSVTAGQYSGNTIYF.